This T cell receptor (beta chain) was identified during a study of T cell responses to AZD1222 COVID-19 vaccine (dated by TCRdb to the early 2020s). Broadly, across the study: AZD1222 recipients with second doses at about 4 weeks or about 12 weeks were pooled, because spike-specific TCR depth and breadth did not differ between schedules. A total of around 240 trial participants underwent TCR sequencing, of whom roughly 210 had received two doses of AZD1222 and approximately 26 had received two doses of the MenACWY control vaccine. Trial participants were enrolled into age subgroups of 18-55, 56-69 and 70-plus years, which contained 148, 28 and 57 TCR-sequenced participants, respectively. Summary of the overall study and its limitations: After two AZD1222 doses, both the breadth and the depth of spike-specific TCRs were significantly higher than at day 0 and than in MenACWY recipients. Reportedly, close to half of the unique spike-specific TCRs recognized epitopes lying outside the regions that are mutated in the B.1.351 and B.1.1.7 variants. Because no day 14 peak-response samples were available, repertoires were characterized only after the peak T cell response. Only six or seven AZD1222 recipients were SARS-CoV-2 seropositive at baseline, limiting conclusions about previously exposed vaccinees. The whole spike protein was spanned by vaccine-associated CD4 TCRs, and dominant responses were seen in regions 160-218 and 743-854. Participants were mostly white British, with more females than males. The authors suggested clonal diversity may have been underestimated. The 56-69-year group was small, and its depth increase did not reach significance, likely because of low power.

Reading the label with the study, this specimen's time point is: baseline before first vaccination. Vaccinee samples came from UK trials COV001 and COV002, including a single-blind randomized controlled phase 2/3 trial of AZD1222 (ChAdOx1 nCoV-19) in healthy adults. For TCRbeta chain sequencing, PBMC samples were collected from trial participants at day 0 and at day 28 after the second dose. The CDR3 regions of human TCRbeta chains were subjected to immunosequencing. The authors' analysis ran thus. TCRs in the repertoires were matched against a reference library of SARS-CoV-2-specific TCRs that had been generated with the MIRA antigen-specificity platform. Breadth was defined as the fraction of unique TCRs that were SARS-CoV-2-associated, and depth was defined as the fraction of total T cells that were SARS-CoV-2-associated. Each spike-specific TCR was assigned to its reactive spike region and to a CD4 or CD8 class using the MIRA data. Log10-transformed breadth and depth values were compared by one-way ANOVA with Sidak's multiple comparisons tests. Entries here come from immuneACCESS through TCRdb and include only in-frame sequences with V and J called. Some clones fail to appear in such tables; in the studies checked, an unresolved V gene covers under half of the shortfall, and the cause of the remainder is unknown. V and J calls and clone size are those listed in that table; D and trimming were worked out from the DNA. The sample table lists under 150,000 clones, about nine tenths of them with a count of one. The ten biggest clones cover 3.4% of the sample.

This clone is deemed medium-sized (0.01 to 0.1%). Its antigen is not yet known. The input lacks base qualities; no much larger clone sits a single base away. The sequence was obtained from an adult in good health. Specimen: peripheral blood, collected on day 0 of AZD1222 vaccination.

The CDR3: CASSVSWSGVGNEQYF. Read as DNA, the sequence is TGTGCCAGCAGCGTAAGTTGGTCGGGGGTCGGCAACGAGCAGTACTTC. The sequence links TRBV9 to TRBJ2-7, and the D gene may be TRBD2, 6 bases matching. CDR3 length: 16 amino acids, cysteine to phenylalanine. Here the CDR3 DNA is all that survives: 48 bases in frame from base 1. V gives up 1 base and J gives up 5 bases, and the segment between their germline ends measures 19 bases. CDR1 and CDR2, per the germline V gene, are SGDLS and YYNGEE.